Listed below are T cell receptor beta chains from one sample, sequenced in a study of cytomegalovirus exposure and HLA in healthy donors. TCRdb's table, derived via immunoSEQ multiplex PCR, lists solely in-frame clones and lacks some. This table holds fewer than 200,000 clones, approximately 67% found once. Sequencing was performed on PBMCs. The receptors stem from a woman aged 18 to 35 in good health and CMV-seropositive. Both conserved end residues are part of each CDR3. The D gene is left open where the match is weak. A clone size is listed for some rows: how often the clone was seen (once, few, many), or a class if it is expanded.

v_gene	d_gene	j_gene	abundance	CDR3nt	CDR3aa
TRBV5-1	TRBD1	TRBJ1-1	NA	TGCGCCAGCAGTCAGCAGACAGGGGGGAACACTGAAGCTTTCTTT	CASSQQTGGNTEAFF
TRBV5-6	TRBD2	TRBJ2-7	once	TGTGCCAGCAGCTGGACTAGCGGGCTCAGCCCCTACGAGCAGTACTTC	CASSWTSGLSPYEQYF
TRBV7-8	NA	TRBJ2-3	NA	TGTGCCAGCAGCTTCTACAGGAAAGGGGCAGATACGCAGTATTTT	CASSFYRKGADTQYF
TRBV30	NA	TRBJ1-1	NA	TGTGCCTGGAAAAGGTTAGGGGTGGTCACTGAAGCTTTCTTT	CAWKRLGVVTEAFF
TRBV19	TRBD1	TRBJ2-2	NA	TGTGCCAGTAGGGCCCAGGGGGACACCGGGGAGCTGTTTTTT	CASRAQGDTGELFF
TRBV6-5	TRBD2	TRBJ2-2	few	TGTGCCAGCAGTTGGGACTATTCTTCCGGGGAGCTGTTTTTT	CASSWDYSSGELFF
TRBV30	TRBD1	TRBJ2-2	NA	TGTGCCTGGAAAATCCGGGACAGGGCGATCGGGGAGCTGTTTTTT	CAWKIRDRAIGELFF
TRBV7-2	NA	TRBJ2-2	NA	TGTGCCAGCAGCTTAGGGGGCCTGAACACCGGGGAGCTGTTTTTT	CASSLGGLNTGELFF
TRBV4-2	NA	TRBJ1-1	NA	TGTGCCAGCAGCCAAGTCGCGGGGGGCGACCTCATGAACACTGAAGCTTTCTTT	CASSQVAGGDLMNTEAFF
TRBV27	TRBD1	TRBJ1-1	NA	TGTGCCAGCAGTTCGGGACAGGGCTTCACTGAAGCTTTCTTT	CASSSGQGFTEAFF
TRBV6-1	NA	TRBJ1-5	NA	TGTGCCAGCAGTACTTACGACAGTCAGCCCCAGCATTTT	CASSTYDSQPQHF
TRBV6-6	NA	TRBJ2-5	NA	TGTGCCAGCAGTTACCCGCCGGGACAACAAGAGACCCAGTACTTC	CASSYPPGQQETQYF
TRBV2	TRBD2	TRBJ2-2	NA	TGTGCCAGCAGTGAAATTGGGCTAGCGGGGGCCAACACCGGGGAGCTGTTTTTT	CASSEIGLAGANTGELFF
TRBV15	NA	TRBJ2-1	few	TGTGCCACCAGCAGATCGAGGGAGTTTACCTTAGCTATCTACAATGAGCAGTTCTTC	CATSRSREFTLAIYNEQFF
TRBV6-1	TRBD1	TRBJ1-1	few	TGTGCCAGCAGTGGGCCTATGACAGGGACGAGAGCTTTCTTT	CASSGPMTGTRAFF
TRBV6-6	NA	TRBJ2-7	NA	TGTGCCAGCAGTGGGGAGTTCGTCTCCTACGAGCAGTACTTC	CASSGEFVSYEQYF
TRBV6-5	NA	TRBJ1-2	NA	TGTGCCAGCAGTTATGGCAGGGGCAACTATGGCTACACCTTC	CASSYGRGNYGYTF
TRBV6-6	NA	TRBJ2-3	few	TGTGCCAGCAGTTGGCAGGCCCGCACAGATACGCAGTATTTT	CASSWQARTDTQYF
TRBV6-8	TRBD1	TRBJ1-2	NA	TGTGCCAGCAGTACAGGACAGGGCAACCCCGATGGCTACACCTTC	CASSTGQGNPDGYTF
TRBV18	NA	TRBJ2-7	NA	TGTGCCAGCTCACCGACGACAGGCCCGACCTACGAGCAGTACTTC	CASSPTTGPTYEQYF
TRBV27	TRBD1	TRBJ1-5	few	TGTGCCAGCAGTTTAGGACAGGGCGATCAGCCCCAGCATTTT	CASSLGQGDQPQHF
TRBV27	NA	TRBJ1-5	NA	TGTGCCAGCAGCCCTACAGGCTTGGGTCAGCCCCAGCATTTT	CASSPTGLGQPQHF
TRBV11-3	TRBD1	TRBJ1-2	NA	TGTGCCAGCAGCTCGTCGACAGGGATGGGCTACACCTTC	CASSSSTGMGYTF
TRBV7-9	NA	TRBJ1-1	once	TGTGCCAGCAGCTTAGCCGCAACAGTGGAAGCTTTCTTT	CASSLAATVEAFF
TRBV7-2	TRBD1	TRBJ2-1	NA	TGTGCCAGCAGCTCGGGACAGGGGGTAGGCAATGAGCAGTTCTTC	CASSSGQGVGNEQFF
TRBV5-4	TRBD2	TRBJ2-3	NA	TGTGCCAGCAGCCAAAGCGGGGGAAACACAGATACGCAGTATTTT	CASSQSGGNTDTQYF
TRBV27	NA	TRBJ1-4	NA	TGTGCCAGCAGCGGACCGGGATATCTGGAAAAACTGTTTTTT	CASSGPGYLEKLFF
TRBV28	NA	TRBJ1-2	NA	TGTGCCAGCTCTTTTGACAGCACCGCGACCATCTATGGCTACACCTTC	CASSFDSTATIYGYTF
TRBV27	NA	TRBJ1-1	few	TGTGCCAGCAGTCCGACAGTGAACACTGAAGCTTTCTTT	CASSPTVNTEAFF
TRBV27	TRBD2	TRBJ2-1	NA	TGTGCCAGCAGTTTTATCGTGGCTAGCGGGATGGGTAATGAGCAGTTCTTC	CASSFIVASGMGNEQFF
TRBV7-7	NA	TRBJ2-1	few	TGTGCTAGCAGCTTGGGGGGGGGCGGTAATAACGAGCAGTTCTTC	CASSLGGGGNNEQFF